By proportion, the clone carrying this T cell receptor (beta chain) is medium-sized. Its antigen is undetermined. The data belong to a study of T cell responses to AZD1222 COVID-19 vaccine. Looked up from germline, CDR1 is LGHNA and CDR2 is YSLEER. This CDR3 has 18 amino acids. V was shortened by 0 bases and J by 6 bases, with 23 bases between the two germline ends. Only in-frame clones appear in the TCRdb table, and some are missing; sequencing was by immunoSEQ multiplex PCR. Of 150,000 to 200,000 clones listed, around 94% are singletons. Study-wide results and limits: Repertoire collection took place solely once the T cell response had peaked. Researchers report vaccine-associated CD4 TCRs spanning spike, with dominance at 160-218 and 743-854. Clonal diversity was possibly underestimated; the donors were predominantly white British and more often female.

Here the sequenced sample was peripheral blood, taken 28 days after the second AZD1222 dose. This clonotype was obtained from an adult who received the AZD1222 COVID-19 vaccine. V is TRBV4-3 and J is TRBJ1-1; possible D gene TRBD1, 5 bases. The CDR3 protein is CASSQEWGYGELKAEAFF. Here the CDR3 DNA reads TGCGCCAGCAGCCAAGAGTGGGGGTATGGGGAGCTCAAGGCTGAAGCTTTCTTT.